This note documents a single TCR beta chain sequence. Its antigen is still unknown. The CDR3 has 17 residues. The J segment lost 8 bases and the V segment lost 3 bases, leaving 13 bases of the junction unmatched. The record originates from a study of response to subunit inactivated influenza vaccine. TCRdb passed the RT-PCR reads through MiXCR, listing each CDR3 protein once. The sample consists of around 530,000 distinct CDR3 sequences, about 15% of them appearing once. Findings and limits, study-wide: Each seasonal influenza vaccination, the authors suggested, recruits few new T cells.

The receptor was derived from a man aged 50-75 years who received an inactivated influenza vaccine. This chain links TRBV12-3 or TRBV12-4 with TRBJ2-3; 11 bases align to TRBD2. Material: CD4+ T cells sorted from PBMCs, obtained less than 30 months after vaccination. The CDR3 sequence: CASSLASGGPGFVTQYF. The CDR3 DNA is TGTGCCAGCAGTTTGGCTAGCGGGGGGCCGGGATTCGTTACGCAGTATTTT.